This T cell receptor (beta chain) was recovered during a study of identical twins. Study findings and constraints: The study found weaker excess twin sharing in beta out-of-frame sequences. Because invariant MAIT and iNKT cells could be present, zero-insertion analyses could be partly confounded.

Unique molecular identifiers were present on cDNA, and template switching added a universal primer site. MiXCR was run by TCRdb on the 5' RACE reads, yielding one entry per CDR3 protein. The table has about 240,000 distinct CDR3 sequences, about an eighth seen once. V dropped 5 bases and J dropped 9; count of bases not matched to a gene: 13. CDR1 is SQVTM, CDR2 ANQGSEA, per germline. The CDR3 contains 13 residues. About this clonotype: Its antigen is currently unknown.

These records were also assigned to another study, of yellow fever vaccine responses in identical twins.

The material sequenced was memory (CD45RO+) T cells sorted from blood. This TCR came from a woman between 18 and 29 years old in good health. The chain combines TRBV29-1 with TRBJ2-7; TRBD1 matches 7 bases. CDR3 sequence: CSVSPTGYRAQYF. The CDR3 nucleotides read TGCAGCGTTTCACCGACAGGGTACCGAGCGCAGTACTTC.